Below, one T cell receptor (beta chain) is given with its context. The antigen is unknown. V was clipped by 1 base and J by 8 bases; unmatched bases: 10. There are 16 residues in the CDR3. CDR1 is LGHNA, CDR2 YNFKEQ, per germline. Using immunoSEQ multiplex PCR, the repertoire was profiled, and TCRdb retains in-frame clones only, with some absent. The sample shows about 120,000 clones, approximately 83% of them seen only once. These data are taken from a study of cytotoxic CD8 clonotypes in ibrutinib-treated CLL. Study information: Response sampling came at median around twelve months of treatment, ranging about 6 to 36 months. Study outcomes and limitations: Under therapy, public clonotypes either contracted or stayed stable, and they were uncommon.

TCR beta library input comprised around 2 micrograms of genomic DNA from cryopreserved PBMCs. Sequencing used PBMCs, obtained after 24 months of ibrutinib treatment. The chain is built from TRBV4-2 and TRBJ2-1; 8 bases are shared with TRBD2. The source is a human donor with chronic lymphocytic leukemia. CDR3 amino acids: CASSQASGGATHEQFF. The CDR3 DNA sequence: TGTGCCAGCAGCCAAGCGTCCGGGGGGGCAACACATGAGCAGTTCTTC.